This TCR beta chain was recorded in a study of blood T cells in healthy people across ages. CDR3 length: 14 residues. With 2 bases removed from V and 6 bases from J, the gap between germline ends came to 10 bases. A second about 6 to 12 cycle PCR used barcoded and J-beta primers. Each CDR3 protein is one row after TCRdb ran MiXCR on the 5' RACE reads. The sample lists fewer than 900,000 distinct CDR3 sequences; around 49% were seen once. The J gene is TRBJ1-4, the V gene TRBV12-3 or TRBV12-4; D might be TRBD1 (5 bases). The sequence derives from a woman aged 55-75 years in good health. The material sequenced was blood. The CDR3 DNA follows: TGTGCCAGCAGTTTATGGGGGGACGATGAAAAACTGTTTTTT. This encodes CASSLWGDDEKLFF.